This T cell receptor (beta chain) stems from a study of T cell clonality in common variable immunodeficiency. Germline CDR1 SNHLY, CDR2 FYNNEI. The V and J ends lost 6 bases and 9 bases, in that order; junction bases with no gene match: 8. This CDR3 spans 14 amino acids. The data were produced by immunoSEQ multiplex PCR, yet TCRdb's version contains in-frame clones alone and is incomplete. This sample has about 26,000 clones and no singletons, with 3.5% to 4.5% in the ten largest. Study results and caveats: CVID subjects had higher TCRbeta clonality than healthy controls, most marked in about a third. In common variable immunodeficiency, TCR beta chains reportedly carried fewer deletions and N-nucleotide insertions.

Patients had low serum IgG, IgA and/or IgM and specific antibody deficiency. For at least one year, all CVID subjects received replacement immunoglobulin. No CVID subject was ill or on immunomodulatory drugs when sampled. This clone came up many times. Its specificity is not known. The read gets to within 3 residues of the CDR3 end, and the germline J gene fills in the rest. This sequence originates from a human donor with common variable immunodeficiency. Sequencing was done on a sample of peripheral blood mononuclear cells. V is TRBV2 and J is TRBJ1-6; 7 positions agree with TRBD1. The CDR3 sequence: CASRVDRDFSPLHF. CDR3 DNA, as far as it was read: TGTGCCAGCAGGGTAGACAGGGACTTTTCACCC.